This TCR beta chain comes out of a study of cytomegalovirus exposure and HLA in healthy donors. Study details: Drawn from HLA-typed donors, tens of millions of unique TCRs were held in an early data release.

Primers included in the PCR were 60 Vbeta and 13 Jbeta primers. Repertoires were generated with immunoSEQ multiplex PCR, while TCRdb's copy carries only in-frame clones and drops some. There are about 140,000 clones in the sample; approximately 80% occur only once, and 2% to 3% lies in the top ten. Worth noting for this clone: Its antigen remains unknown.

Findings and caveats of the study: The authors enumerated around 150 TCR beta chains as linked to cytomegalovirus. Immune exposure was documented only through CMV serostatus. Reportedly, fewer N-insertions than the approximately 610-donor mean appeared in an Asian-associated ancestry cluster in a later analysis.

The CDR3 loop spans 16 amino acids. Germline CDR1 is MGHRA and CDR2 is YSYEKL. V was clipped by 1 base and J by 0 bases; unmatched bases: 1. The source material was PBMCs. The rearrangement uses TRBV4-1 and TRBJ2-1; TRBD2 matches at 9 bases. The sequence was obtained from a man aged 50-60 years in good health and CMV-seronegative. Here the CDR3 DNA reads TGCGCCAGCAGCCAAGCACTAGCGGGCTCCTACAATGAGCAGTTCTTC. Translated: CASSQALAGSYNEQFF.